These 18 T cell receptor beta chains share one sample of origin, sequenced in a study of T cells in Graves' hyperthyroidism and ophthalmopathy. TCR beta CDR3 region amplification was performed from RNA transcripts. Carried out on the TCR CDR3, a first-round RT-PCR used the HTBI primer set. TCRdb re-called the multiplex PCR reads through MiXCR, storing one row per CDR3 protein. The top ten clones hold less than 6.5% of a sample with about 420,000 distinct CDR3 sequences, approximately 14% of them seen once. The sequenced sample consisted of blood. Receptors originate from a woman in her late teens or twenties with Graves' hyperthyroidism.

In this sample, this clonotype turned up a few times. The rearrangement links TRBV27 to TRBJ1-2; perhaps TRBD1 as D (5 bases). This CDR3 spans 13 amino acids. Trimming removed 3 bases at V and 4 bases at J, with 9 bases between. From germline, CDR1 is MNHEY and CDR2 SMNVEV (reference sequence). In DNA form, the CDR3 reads TGTGCCAGCAGTTTCACAGGCACCTATGGCTACACCTTC. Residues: CASSFTGTYGYTF.

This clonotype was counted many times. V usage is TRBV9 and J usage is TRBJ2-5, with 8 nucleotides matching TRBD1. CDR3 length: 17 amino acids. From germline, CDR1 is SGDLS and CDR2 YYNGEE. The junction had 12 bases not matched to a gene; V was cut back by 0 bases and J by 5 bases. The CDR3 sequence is CASSVDPGQAGMETQYF. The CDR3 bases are TGTGCCAGCAGCGTAGACCCGGGACAGGCGGGCATGGAGACCCAGTACTTC.

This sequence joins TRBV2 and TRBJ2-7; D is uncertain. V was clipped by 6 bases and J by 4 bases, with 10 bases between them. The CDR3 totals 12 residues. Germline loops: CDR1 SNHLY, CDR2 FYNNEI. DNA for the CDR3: TGTGCCAGCAGCCCGGCCGATTACGAGCAGTACTTC. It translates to CASSPADYEQYF.

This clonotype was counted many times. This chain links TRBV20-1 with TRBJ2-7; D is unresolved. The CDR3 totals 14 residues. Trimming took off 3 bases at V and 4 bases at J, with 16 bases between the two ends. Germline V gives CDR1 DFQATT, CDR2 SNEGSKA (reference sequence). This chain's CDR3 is CSARVPLASYEQYF. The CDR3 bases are TGCAGTGCTAGGGTCCCCCTCGCGTCTTACGAGCAGTACTTC.

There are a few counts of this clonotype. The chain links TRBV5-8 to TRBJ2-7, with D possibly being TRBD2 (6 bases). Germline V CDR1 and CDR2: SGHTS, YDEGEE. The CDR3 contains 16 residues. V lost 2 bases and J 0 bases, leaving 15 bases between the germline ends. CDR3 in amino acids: CASSLVPGELSYEQYF. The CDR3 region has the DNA TGTGCCAGCAGCTTAGTCCCGGGGGAACTCTCCTACGAGCAGTACTTC.

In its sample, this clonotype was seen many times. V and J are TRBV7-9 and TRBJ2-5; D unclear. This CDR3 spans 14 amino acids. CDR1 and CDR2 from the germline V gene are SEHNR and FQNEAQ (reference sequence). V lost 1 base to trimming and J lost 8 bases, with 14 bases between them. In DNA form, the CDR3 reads TGTGCCAGCAGCTTAGAAGGCGGCGTACGTACCCAGTACTTC. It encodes CASSLEGGVRTQYF.

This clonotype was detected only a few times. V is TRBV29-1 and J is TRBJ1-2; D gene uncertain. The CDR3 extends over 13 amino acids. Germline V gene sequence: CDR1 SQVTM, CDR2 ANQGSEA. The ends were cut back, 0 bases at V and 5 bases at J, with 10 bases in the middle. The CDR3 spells CSVEDTQHYGYTF. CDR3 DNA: TGCAGCGTTGAAGATACGCAGCATTATGGCTACACCTTC. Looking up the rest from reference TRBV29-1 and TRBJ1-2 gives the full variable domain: SAVISQKPSRDICQRGTSLTIQCQVDSQVTMMFWYRQQPGQSLTLIATANQGSEATYESGFVIDKFPISRPNLTFSTLTVSNMSPEDSSIYLCSVEDTQHYGYTFGSGTRLTVV.

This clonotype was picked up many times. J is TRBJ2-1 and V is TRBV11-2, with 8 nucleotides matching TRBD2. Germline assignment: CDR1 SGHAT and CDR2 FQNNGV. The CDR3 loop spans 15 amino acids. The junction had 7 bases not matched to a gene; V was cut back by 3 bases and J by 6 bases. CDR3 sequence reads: CASSFSSGPPNEQFF. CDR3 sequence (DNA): TGTGCCAGCAGCTTTTCTAGCGGGCCCCCCAATGAGCAGTTCTTC.

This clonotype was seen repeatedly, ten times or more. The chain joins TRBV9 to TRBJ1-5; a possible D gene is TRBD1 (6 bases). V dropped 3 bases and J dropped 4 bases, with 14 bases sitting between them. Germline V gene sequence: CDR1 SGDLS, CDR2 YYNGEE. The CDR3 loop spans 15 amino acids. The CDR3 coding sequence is TGTGCCAGCAGCGAATCCGGACAGACTAATCAGCCCCAGCATTTT. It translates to CASSESGQTNQPQHF.

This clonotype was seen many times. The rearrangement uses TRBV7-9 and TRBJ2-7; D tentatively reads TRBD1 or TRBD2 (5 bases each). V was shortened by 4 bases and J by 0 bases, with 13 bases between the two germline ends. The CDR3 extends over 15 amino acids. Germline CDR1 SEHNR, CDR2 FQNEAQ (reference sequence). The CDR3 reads CASSSRGTSSYEQYF. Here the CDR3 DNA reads TGTGCCAGCAGCTCCCGTGGGACGAGCTCCTACGAGCAGTACTTC.

For the CDR3, the DNA is TGCAGTGCTAGAGTACTAGCGGGAGCGAACACCGGGGAGCTGTTTTTT. Residues: CSARVLAGANTGELFF. The chain recombines TRBV20-1 with TRBJ2-2; 11 bases fit TRBD2. The junction had 1 base not matched to a gene; V was cut back by 1 base and J by 0 bases. Germline V lookup: CDR1 DFQATT, CDR2 SNEGSKA (reference sequence). The CDR3 runs to 16 residues.

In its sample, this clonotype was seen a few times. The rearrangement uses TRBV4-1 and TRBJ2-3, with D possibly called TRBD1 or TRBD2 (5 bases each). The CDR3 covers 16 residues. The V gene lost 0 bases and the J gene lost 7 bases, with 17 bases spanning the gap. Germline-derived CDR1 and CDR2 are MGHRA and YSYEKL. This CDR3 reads CASSQERDLRTNTQYF. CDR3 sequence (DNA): TGCGCCAGCAGCCAAGAACGGGACCTCAGGACGAATACGCAGTATTTT.

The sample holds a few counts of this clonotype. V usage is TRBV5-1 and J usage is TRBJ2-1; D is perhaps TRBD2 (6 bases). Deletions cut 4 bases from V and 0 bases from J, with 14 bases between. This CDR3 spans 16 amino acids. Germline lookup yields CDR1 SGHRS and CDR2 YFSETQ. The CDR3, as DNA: TGCGCCAGCAGCCATTATAGCGGAAGCTCCTACAATGAGCAGTTCTTC. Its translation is CASSHYSGSSYNEQFF.

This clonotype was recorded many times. The CDR3 is CASSVHRGGPSNQPQHF. CDR3 nucleotides: TGTGCCAGCAGTGTCCACCGCGGGGGCCCTAGCAATCAGCCCCAGCATTTT. This sequence joins TRBV2 and TRBJ1-5, with a tentative D call TRBD1 (6 bases). This CDR3 contains 17 residues. V lost 4 bases and J 0 bases, leaving 16 bases between the germline ends. Looked up from germline, CDR1 is SNHLY and CDR2 is FYNNEI.

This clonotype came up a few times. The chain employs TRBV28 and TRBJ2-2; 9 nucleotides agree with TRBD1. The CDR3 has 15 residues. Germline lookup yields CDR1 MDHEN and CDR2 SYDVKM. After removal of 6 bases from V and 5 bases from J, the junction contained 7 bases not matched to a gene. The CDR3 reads CASSRAGTGTGELFF. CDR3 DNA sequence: TGTGCCAGCAGCCGCGCCGGGACAGGGACCGGGGAGCTGTTTTTT. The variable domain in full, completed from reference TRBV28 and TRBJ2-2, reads DVKVTQSSRYLVKRTGEKVFLECVQDMDHENMFWYRQDPGLGLRLIYFSYDVKMKEKGDIPEGYSVSREKKERFSLILESASTNQTSMYLCASSRAGTGTGELFFGEGSRLTVL.

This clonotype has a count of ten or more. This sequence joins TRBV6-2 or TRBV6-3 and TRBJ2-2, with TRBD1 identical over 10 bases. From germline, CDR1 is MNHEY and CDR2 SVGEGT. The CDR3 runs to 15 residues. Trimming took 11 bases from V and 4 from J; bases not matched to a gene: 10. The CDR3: CASQDRGTVTGELFF. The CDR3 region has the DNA TGTGCCTCACAGGACAGGGGGACGGTCACCGGGGAGCTGTTTTTT.

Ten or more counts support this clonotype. CDR3 region: CSARESGEVMNSPLHF. CDR3 DNA: TGCAGTGCTAGAGAATCGGGGGAGGTGATGAATTCACCCCTCCACTTT. The chain couples TRBV20-1 to TRBJ1-6; D perhaps matches TRBD1 (5 bases). The V end was cut by 0 bases, the J end by 7 bases, with 16 bases between. The CDR3 spans 16 residues. Looked up from germline, CDR1 is DFQATT and CDR2 is SNEGSKA (reference sequence).

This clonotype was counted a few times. DNA for the CDR3: TGCAGTGCTAGGGCAGGGACGAATCAGCCCCAGCATTTT. Protein sequence: CSARAGTNQPQHF. The chain joins TRBV20-1 to TRBJ1-5, with D maybe TRBD1 (5 bases). The CDR3 extends over 13 amino acids. Germline-derived CDR1 and CDR2 are DFQATT and SNEGSKA (reference sequence). The ends were cut back, 3 bases at V and 4 bases at J, with 10 bases in the middle.